The clone carrying this T cell receptor beta chain was counted a few times. The antigen remains undetermined. The length of the CDR3 is 16 residues. CDR1 is MNHEY, CDR2 SVGAGI, per germline. V shed 0 bases and J 3 bases; nucleotides not matched to a gene: 8. Produced via immunoSEQ multiplex PCR; TCRdb's table is partial and in-frame only. The repertoire has hundreds of thousands of clones, approximately 74% of them found once; the top ten carry 1.7%. The data stem from a study of shared clonotypes between healthy human individuals. Study-wide results and caveats: Across subsets, estimated richness was generally greater for naive than for memory populations.

The receptor's source is a woman in her 30s in good health. V usage is TRBV6-5 and J usage is TRBJ2-7; TRBD2 agrees at 7 bases. The specimen sequenced was memory CD4+ T cells sorted from blood. The subset is: CD45RA-negative fraction. Here the CDR3 reads CASSYSMGGGDYEQYF. The CDR3 DNA is TGTGCCAGCAGTTACTCGATGGGGGGAGGGGACTACGAGCAGTACTTC.